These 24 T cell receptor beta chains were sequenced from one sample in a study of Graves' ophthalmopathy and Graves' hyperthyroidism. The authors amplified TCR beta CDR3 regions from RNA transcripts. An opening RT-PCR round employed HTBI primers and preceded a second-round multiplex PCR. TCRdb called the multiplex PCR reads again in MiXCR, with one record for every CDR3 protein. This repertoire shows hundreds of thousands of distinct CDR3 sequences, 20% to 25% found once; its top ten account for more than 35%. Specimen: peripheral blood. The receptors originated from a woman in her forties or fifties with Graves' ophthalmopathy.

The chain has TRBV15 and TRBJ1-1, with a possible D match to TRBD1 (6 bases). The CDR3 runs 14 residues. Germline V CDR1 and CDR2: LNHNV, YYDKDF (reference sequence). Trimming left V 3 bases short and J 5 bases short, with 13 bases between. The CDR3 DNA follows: TGTGCCACCAGCAGGGCCCCGGGGGCAACTGAAGCTTTCTTT. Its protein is CATSRAPGATEAFF.

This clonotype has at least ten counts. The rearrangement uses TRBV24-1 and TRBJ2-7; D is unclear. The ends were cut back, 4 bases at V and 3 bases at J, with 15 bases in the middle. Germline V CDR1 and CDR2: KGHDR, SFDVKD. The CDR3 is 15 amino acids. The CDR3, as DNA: TGTGCCACCAGTGAGGCGGACGCAGCATTCTACGAGCAGTACTTC. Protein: CATSEADAAFYEQYF.

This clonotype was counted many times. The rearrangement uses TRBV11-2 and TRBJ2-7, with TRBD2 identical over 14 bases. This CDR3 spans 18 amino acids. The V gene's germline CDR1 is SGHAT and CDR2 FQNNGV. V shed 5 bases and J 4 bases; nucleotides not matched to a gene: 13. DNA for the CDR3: TGTGCCAGCAGCCCGGGGACTAGCGGGAGATCAGACCGGTACGAGCAGTACTTC. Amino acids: CASSPGTSGRSDRYEQYF.

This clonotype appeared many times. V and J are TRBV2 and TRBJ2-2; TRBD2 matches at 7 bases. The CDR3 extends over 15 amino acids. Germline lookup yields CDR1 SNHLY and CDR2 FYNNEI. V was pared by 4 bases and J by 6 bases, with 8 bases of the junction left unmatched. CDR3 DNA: TGTGCCAGCAGTGCCGGTAGACTAGCCCCCGGGGAGCTGTTTTTT. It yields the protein CASSAGRLAPGELFF.

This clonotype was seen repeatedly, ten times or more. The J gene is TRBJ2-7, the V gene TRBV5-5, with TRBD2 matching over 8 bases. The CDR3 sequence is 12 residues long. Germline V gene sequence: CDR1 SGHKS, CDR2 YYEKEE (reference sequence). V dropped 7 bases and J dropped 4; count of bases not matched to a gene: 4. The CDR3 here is CASQAGVYEQYF. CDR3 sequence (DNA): TGTGCCAGCCAAGCGGGAGTGTACGAGCAGTACTTC. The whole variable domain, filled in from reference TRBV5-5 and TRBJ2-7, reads DAGVTQSPTHLIKTRGQQVTLRCSPISGHKSVSWYQQVLGQGPQFIFQYYEKEERGRGNFPDRFSARQFPNYSSELNVNALLLGDSALYLCASQAGVYEQYFGPGTRLTVT.

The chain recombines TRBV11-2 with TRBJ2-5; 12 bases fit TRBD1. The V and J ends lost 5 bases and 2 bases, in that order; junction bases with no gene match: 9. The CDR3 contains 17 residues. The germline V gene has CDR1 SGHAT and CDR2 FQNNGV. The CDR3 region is CASSPPGTGGEQETQYF. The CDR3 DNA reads TGTGCCAGCAGCCCCCCCGGGACAGGGGGCGAGCAAGAGACCCAGTACTTC. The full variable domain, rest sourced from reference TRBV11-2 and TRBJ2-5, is EAGVAQSPRYKIIEKRQSVAFWCNPISGHATLYWYQQILGQGPKLLIQFQNNGVVDDSQLPKDRFSAERLKGVDSTLKIQPAKLEDSAVYLCASSPPGTGGEQETQYFGPGTRLLVL.

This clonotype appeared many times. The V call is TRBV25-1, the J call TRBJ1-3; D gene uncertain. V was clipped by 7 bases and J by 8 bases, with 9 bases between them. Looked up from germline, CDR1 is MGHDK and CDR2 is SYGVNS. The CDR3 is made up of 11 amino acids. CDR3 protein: CASTPGDTIYF. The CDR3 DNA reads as TGTGCCAGCACTCCTGGGGACACCATATATTTT.

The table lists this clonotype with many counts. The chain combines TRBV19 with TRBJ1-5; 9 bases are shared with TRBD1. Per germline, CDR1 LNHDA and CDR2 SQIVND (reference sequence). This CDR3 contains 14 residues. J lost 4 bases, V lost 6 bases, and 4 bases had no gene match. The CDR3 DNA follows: TGTGCCAGTAGCCGGACAGGGGAGAATCAGCCCCAGCATTTT. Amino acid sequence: CASSRTGENQPQHF.

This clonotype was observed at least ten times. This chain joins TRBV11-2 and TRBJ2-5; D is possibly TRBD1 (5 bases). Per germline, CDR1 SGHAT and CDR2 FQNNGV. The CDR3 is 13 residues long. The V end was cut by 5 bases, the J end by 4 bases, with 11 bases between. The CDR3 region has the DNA TGTGCCAGCAGCCTGACAGTTCCAGAGACCCAGTACTTC. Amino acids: CASSLTVPETQYF.

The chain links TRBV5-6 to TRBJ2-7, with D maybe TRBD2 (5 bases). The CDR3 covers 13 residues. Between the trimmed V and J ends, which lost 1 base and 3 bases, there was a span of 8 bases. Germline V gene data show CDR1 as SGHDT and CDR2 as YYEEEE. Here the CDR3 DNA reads TGTGCCAGCAGCTTGATCGGGAACTACGAGCAGTACTTC. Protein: CASSLIGNYEQYF.

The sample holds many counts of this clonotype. The CDR3 DNA reads TGTGCCAGCAGTCCCGGGACGGTAGTCTATGGCTACACCTTC. It translates to CASSPGTVVYGYTF. The rearrangement links TRBV6-5 to TRBJ1-2; a weak D match, TRBD1 (5 bases). V lost 5 bases and J 4 bases, leaving 14 bases between the germline ends. The CDR3 is 14 residues long. Germline-derived CDR1 and CDR2 are MNHEY and SVGAGI.

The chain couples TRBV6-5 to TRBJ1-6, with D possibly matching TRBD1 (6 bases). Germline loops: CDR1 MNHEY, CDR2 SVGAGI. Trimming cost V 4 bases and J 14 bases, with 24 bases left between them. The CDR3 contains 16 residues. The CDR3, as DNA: TGTGCCAGCAGTTTCCGGTTAGGGGGACCTCAAGGGTCCCTCCACTTT. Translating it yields CASSFRLGGPQGSLHF.

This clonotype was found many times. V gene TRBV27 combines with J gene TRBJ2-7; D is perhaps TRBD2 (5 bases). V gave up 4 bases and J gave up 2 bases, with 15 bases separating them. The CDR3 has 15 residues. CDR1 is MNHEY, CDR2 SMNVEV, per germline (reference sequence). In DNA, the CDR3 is TGTGCCAGCAGTTCCCCCTGGAGCGGTACCTACGAGCAGTACTTC. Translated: CASSSPWSGTYEQYF.

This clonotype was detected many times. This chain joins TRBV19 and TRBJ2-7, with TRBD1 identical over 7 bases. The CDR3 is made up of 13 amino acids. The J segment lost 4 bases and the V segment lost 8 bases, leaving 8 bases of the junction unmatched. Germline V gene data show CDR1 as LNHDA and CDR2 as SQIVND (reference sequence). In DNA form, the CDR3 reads TGTGCCAGTGCCGGGACAGCCACTTACGAGCAGTACTTC. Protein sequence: CASAGTATYEQYF.

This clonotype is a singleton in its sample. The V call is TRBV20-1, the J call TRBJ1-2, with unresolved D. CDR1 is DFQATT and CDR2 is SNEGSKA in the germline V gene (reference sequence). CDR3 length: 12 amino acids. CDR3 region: CRDASPMYGYTF. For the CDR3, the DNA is TGCAGAGACGCATCCCCGATGTATGGCTACACCTTC.

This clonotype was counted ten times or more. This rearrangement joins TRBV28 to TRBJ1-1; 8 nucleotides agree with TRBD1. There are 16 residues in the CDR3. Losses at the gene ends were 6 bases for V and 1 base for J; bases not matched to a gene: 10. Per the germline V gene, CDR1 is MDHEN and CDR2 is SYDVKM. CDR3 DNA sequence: TGTGCCAGCAGCCCCGCCCCGGGGACAGGGAACACTGAAGCTTTCTTT. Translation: CASSPAPGTGNTEAFF.

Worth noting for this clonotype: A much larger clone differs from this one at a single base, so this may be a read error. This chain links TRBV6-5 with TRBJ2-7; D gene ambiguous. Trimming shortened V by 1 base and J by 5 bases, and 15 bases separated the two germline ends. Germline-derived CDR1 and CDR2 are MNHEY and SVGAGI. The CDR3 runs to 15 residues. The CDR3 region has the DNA TGTGCCAGCAGTTACTACGGACCCTATCGGGACGAGCAGTACTTC. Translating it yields CASSYYGPYRDEQYF.

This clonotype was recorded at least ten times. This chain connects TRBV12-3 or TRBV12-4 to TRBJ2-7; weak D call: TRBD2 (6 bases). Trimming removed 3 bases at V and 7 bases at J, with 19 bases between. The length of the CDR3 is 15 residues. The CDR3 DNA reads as TGTGCCAGCAGTTTCGGGGGAGTGCACCCTGGTGAGCAGTACTTC. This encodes CASSFGGVHPGEQYF.

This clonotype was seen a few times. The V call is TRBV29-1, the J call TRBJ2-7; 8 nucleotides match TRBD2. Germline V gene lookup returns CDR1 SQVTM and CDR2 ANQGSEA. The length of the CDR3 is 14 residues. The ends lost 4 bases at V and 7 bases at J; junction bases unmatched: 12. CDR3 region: CSVALPGGPREQYF. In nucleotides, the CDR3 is TGCAGCGTTGCGTTACCGGGAGGGCCGAGGGAGCAGTACTTC.

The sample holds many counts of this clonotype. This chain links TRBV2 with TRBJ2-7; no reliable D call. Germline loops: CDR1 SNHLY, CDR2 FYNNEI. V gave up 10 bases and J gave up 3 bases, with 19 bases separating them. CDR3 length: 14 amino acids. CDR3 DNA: TGTGCCACACAAAAAAGCGCTAGGATCTACGAGCAGTACTTC. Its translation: CATQKSARIYEQYF. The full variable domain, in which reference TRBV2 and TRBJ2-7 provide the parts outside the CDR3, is EPEVTQTPSHQVTQMGQEVILRCVPISNHLYFYWYRQILGQKVEFLVSFYNNEISEKSEIFDDQFSVERPDGSNFTLKIRSTKLEDSAMYFCATQKSARIYEQYFGPGTRLTVT.

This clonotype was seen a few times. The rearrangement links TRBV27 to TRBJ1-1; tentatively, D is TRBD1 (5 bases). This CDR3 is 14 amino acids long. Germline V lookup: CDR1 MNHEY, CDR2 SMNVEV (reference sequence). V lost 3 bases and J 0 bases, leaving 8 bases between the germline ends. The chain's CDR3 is CASSFGALNTEAFF. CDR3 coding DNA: TGTGCCAGCAGTTTCGGGGCTTTGAACACTGAAGCTTTCTTT.

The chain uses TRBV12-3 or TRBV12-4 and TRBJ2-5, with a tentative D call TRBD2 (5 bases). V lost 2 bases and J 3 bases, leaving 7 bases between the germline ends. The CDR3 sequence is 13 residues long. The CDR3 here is CASSLRRKETQYF. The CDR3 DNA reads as TGTGCCAGCAGTTTACGGAGGAAAGAGACCCAGTACTTC.

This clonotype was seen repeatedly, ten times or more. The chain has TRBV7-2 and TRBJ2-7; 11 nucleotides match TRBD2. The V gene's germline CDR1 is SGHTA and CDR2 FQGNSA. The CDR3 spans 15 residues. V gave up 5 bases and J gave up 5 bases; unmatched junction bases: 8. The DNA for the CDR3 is TGTGCCAGCAGCACTAGCGGGAGAGGACGAAACGAGCAGTACTTC. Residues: CASSTSGRGRNEQYF.

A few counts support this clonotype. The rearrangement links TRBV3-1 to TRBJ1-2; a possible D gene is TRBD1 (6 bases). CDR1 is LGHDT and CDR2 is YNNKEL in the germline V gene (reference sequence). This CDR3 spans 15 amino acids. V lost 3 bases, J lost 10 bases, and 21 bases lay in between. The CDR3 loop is CASSQMGGATLYYTF. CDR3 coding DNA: TGTGCCAGCAGCCAGATGGGGGGGGCCACCCTTTACTACACCTTC.